Below are 22 T cell receptor beta chains sequenced from a single sample in a study of Tregs in tolerant kidney transplant recipients. Data came from immunoSEQ multiplex PCR; TCRdb stores just in-frame clones and leaves some out. Of some 18,000 clones listed, roughly 65% are singletons. Their target antigens are unknown. The specimen was Tregs from blood cultured with allogeneic cells. The receptors were gathered from a human donor in good health.

The rearrangement links TRBV5-1 to TRBJ2-1; D is ambiguous. Per the germline V gene, CDR1 is SGHRS and CDR2 is YFSETQ. The CDR3 consists of 14 residues. V lost 0 bases and J 8 bases, leaving 12 bases between the germline ends. This CDR3 is CASSLGVQGDEQFF. Written as DNA, the CDR3 is TGCGCCAGCAGCTTGGGTGTCCAAGGTGATGAGCAGTTCTTC.

The CDR3 DNA follows: TGTGCCAGCAGCACCCGACTAGCGTTCTACAATGAGCAGTTCTTC. Its translation is CASSTRLAFYNEQFF. The rearrangement joins TRBV9 to TRBJ2-1; the match to TRBD2 covers 8 bases. The CDR3 totals 15 residues. Germline trimming cut 4 bases from V and 3 bases from J; bases unmatched to any gene: 6. Germline V lookup: CDR1 SGDLS, CDR2 YYNGEE.

This chain links TRBV5-6 with TRBJ1-1; tentatively, D is TRBD1 (6 bases). Trimming pared 2 bases from V and 1 base from J, leaving 6 bases between. Germline V gives CDR1 SGHDT, CDR2 YYEEEE. The CDR3 totals 13 residues. CDR3 protein: CASSLQGNTEAFF. The CDR3 DNA reads as TGTGCCAGCAGCTTACAGGGGAACACTGAAGCTTTCTTT.

The V call is TRBV11-3, the J call TRBJ2-1; D unclear. Germline V lookup: CDR1 SGHNT, CDR2 YENEEA. The CDR3 contains 15 residues. The V gene lost 1 base and the J gene lost 9 bases, with 16 bases spanning the gap. CDR3 sequence (DNA): TGTGCCAGCAGCTTAGGAGGACCCCGAGTGGGTGAGCAGTTCTTC. Translation: CASSLGGPRVGEQFF.

The rearrangement uses TRBV21-1 and TRBJ1-1; the tabulated D call, TRBD1, remains unverified against the DNA. TRBV21-1 is marked as a pseudogene. The CDR3 totals 16 residues. Here the CDR3 DNA reads TGTGCCAGCAGGGCCCCTCTACAGGGGGCTGACACTGAAGCTTTCTTT. Amino acids: CASRAPLQGADTEAFF.

This clone was seen a handful of times. V and J are TRBV5-1 and TRBJ2-1; D might be TRBD1 (6 bases). Trimming cost V 1 base and J 4 bases, with 18 bases left between them. This CDR3 is 17 amino acids long. Germline V gives CDR1 SGHRS, CDR2 YFSETQ. In nucleotides, the CDR3 is TGCGCCAGCAGCTTGAGTTGGGGGACAAGCTTGTACAATGAGCAGTTCTTC. Protein product: CASSLSWGTSLYNEQFF.

The rearrangement joins TRBV7-9 to TRBJ2-7, with 7 positions matching TRBD1. Germline V gene sequence: CDR1 SEHNR, CDR2 FQNEAQ (reference sequence). CDR3 length: 14 amino acids. With V trimmed by 3 bases and J by 2 bases, 4 bases remained unmatched. CDR3 region: CASSFSGTAYEQYF. In DNA form, the CDR3 reads TGTGCCAGCAGCTTCTCTGGGACAGCCTACGAGCAGTACTTC.

This clone is judged medium-sized. The genes are TRBV5-1 and TRBJ1-1, with 10 bases matching TRBD1. Germline CDR1 and CDR2: SGHRS and YFSETQ. This CDR3 is built from 14 residues. V was pared by 0 bases and J by 8 bases, with 4 bases of the junction left unmatched. Here the CDR3 DNA reads TGCGCCAGCAGCTTGGGACAGGGGGCTTCGGAAGCTTTCTTT. It specifies CASSLGQGASEAFF.

This clone was picked up a small number of times. The rearrangement links TRBV5-6 to TRBJ1-2; 7 bases are a match to TRBD1. Per the germline V gene, CDR1 is SGHDT and CDR2 is YYEEEE. The CDR3 covers 17 residues. The ends lost 1 base at V and 2 bases at J; junction bases unmatched: 11. The CDR3 region has the DNA TGTGCCAGCAGCTTGCCGCAGGGGGGCGGGGGCAACTATGGCTACACCTTC. Encoded protein: CASSLPQGGGGNYGYTF.

In this sample, this clone is medium-sized (0.01 to 0.1%). In nucleotides, the CDR3 is TGTGCCAGCTCACCACCAGGACAGGCCTACGAGCAGTACTTC. Protein: CASSPPGQAYEQYF. The chain couples TRBV18 to TRBJ2-7; 7 nucleotides align to TRBD1. The CDR3 runs to 14 residues. The V gene's germline CDR1 is KGHSH and CDR2 LQKENI. The J segment lost 2 bases and the V segment lost 0 bases, leaving 1 base of the junction unmatched.

The J gene is TRBJ1-1, the V gene TRBV6-5; D is unclear. This CDR3 spans 14 amino acids. CDR1 and CDR2 (germline): MNHEY, SVGAGI. The germline V and J ends were trimmed by 7 bases and 1 base, with 13 bases remaining between them. The CDR3 DNA sequence: TGTGCCAGCACCTGGAGAGCTCCGAACACTGAAGCTTTCTTT. This gives the protein CASTWRAPNTEAFF.

Only one count was recorded for this clone. The chain couples TRBV5-3 to TRBJ1-2, with D unresolved. TRBV5-3 carries the ORF label, with uncertain function. Trimming pared 8 bases from V and 5 bases from J, leaving 16 bases between. The length of the CDR3 is 13 residues. Here the CDR3 reads CASSPEPGYGYTF. DNA for the CDR3: TGTGCCAGCAGCCCCGAGCCCGGGTATGGCTACACCTTC.

As regards this clone: Without the conserved terminal phenylalanine or tryptophan, this CDR3 likely stems from a read error. Because the CDR3's place on the DNA is in doubt, the DNA is left out and the CDR3 is given as listed by TCRdb. V gene TRBV4-1 combines with J gene TRBJ2-7. Germline V gives CDR1 MGHRA, CDR2 YSYEKL. The CDR3 has 8 amino acids, counting both end residues. The CDR3 protein is CASSQQVE.

This rearrangement joins TRBV4-2 to TRBJ2-3; either TRBD1 or TRBD2 may fit D (5 bases each). Between the trimmed V and J ends, which lost 5 bases and 4 bases, there was a span of 10 bases. The CDR3 length is 13 residues. Germline CDR1 reads LGHNA; CDR2 reads YNFKEQ. CDR3 in amino acids: CASSLQGPDTQYF. CDR3 bases: TGTGCCAGCAGCTTGCAGGGACCAGATACGCAGTATTTT.

The J gene is TRBJ2-7, the V gene TRBV5-6; 13 bases are shared with TRBD2. The CDR3 has 17 residues. Germline trimming cut 3 bases from V and 0 bases from J; bases unmatched to any gene: 6. CDR1 and CDR2 from the germline V gene are SGHDT and YYEEEE. CDR3 amino acids: CASSSWTSGGLSYEQYF. For the CDR3, the DNA is TGTGCCAGCAGCTCCTGGACTAGCGGGGGCCTCTCCTACGAGCAGTACTTC. Combining the CDR3 with reference TRBV5-6 and TRBJ2-7 gives the whole variable domain DAGVTQSPTHLIKTRGQQVTLRCSPKSGHDTVSWYQQALGQGPQFIFQYYEEEERQRGNFPDRFSGHQFPNYSSELNVNALLLGDSALYLCASSSWTSGGLSYEQYFGPGTRLTVT.

This sequence joins TRBV7-9 and TRBJ1-2, with 10 nucleotides matching TRBD1. With 5 bases clipped from V and 2 bases from J, the junction kept 5 bases outside the gene matches. Looked up from germline, CDR1 is SEHNR and CDR2 is FQNEAQ (reference sequence). The CDR3 is 15 residues long. CDR3 loop: CASSLGQGINYGYTF. DNA of the CDR3: TGTGCCAGCAGCCTGGGACAGGGGATCAACTATGGCTACACCTTC.

Only a few counts were recorded for this clone. The chain carries TRBV7-9 and TRBJ1-1; 8 bases fit TRBD1. The ends lost 5 bases at V and 1 base at J; junction bases unmatched: 6. Per the germline V gene, CDR1 is SEHNR and CDR2 is FQNEAQ (reference sequence). The CDR3 length is 15 residues. CDR3 loop: CASSQRTGTNTEAFF. CDR3 DNA: TGTGCCAGCAGCCAACGGACAGGGACGAACACTGAAGCTTTCTTT.

The V and J genes are TRBV5-1 and TRBJ1-1; tentative D call: TRBD1 (6 bases). Germline values: CDR1 SGHRS, CDR2 YFSETQ. The CDR3 is made up of 18 amino acids. Trimming stripped 1 base from V and 7 bases from J, with 26 bases between. The CDR3 DNA sequence: TGCGCCAGCAGCTTGTCCCTTGGAGCACGAGGGACACCGATTGAAGCTTTCTTT. Amino acids: CASSLSLGARGTPIEAFF.

The table lists this clone with a few counts. The V and J genes are TRBV5-1 and TRBJ2-7, with TRBD1 matching 7 bases. This CDR3 spans 16 amino acids. After removal of 0 bases from V and 3 bases from J, the junction contained 9 bases not matched to a gene. Germline values: CDR1 SGHRS, CDR2 YFSETQ. CDR3 bases: TGCGCCAGCAGCTTGGCACCCGGGACAGAAAGCTACGAGCAGTACTTC. Protein sequence: CASSLAPGTESYEQYF.

This clone has just a few counts. V and J are TRBV5-8 and TRBJ2-2; possibly TRBD1 or TRBD2 for D (5 bases each). Trimming stripped 4 bases from V and 3 bases from J, with 19 bases between. Germline loops: CDR1 SGHTS, CDR2 YDEGEE. The CDR3 length is 17 residues. The CDR3 region has the DNA TGTGCCAGCAGCATGGCCGGGACCAGCTCTTACACCGGGGAGCTGTTTTTT. Protein product: CASSMAGTSSYTGELFF.

The chain carries TRBV19 and TRBJ1-6, with 8 nucleotides matching TRBD1. Trimming at V came to 1 base and at J to 6 bases, leaving 2 bases not matched to a gene. The germline gives CDR1 LNHDA, CDR2 SQIVND (reference sequence). The CDR3 consists of 15 residues. The CDR3 nucleotides read TGTGCCAGTAGTATAGCGGACAGGGCTAATTCACCCCTCCACTTT. Protein sequence: CASSIADRANSPLHF. Together with reference TRBV19 and TRBJ1-6, the CDR3 gives the full variable domain: DGGITQSPKYLFRKEGQNVTLSCEQNLNHDAMYWYRQDPGQGLRLIYYSQIVNDFQKGDIAEGYSVSREKKESFPLTVTSAQKNPTAFYLCASSIADRANSPLHFGNGTRLTVT.

The chain uses TRBV18 and TRBJ2-7, with TRBD1 identical over 7 bases. CDR1 and CDR2 (germline): KGHSH, LQKENI. V lost 0 bases, J lost 3 bases, and 8 bases stayed unmatched. The CDR3 has 16 amino acids. Written as DNA, the CDR3 is TGTGCCAGCTCACCACCACGATCGACAGGGTTCTACGAGCAGTACTTC. Translating it yields CASSPPRSTGFYEQYF.